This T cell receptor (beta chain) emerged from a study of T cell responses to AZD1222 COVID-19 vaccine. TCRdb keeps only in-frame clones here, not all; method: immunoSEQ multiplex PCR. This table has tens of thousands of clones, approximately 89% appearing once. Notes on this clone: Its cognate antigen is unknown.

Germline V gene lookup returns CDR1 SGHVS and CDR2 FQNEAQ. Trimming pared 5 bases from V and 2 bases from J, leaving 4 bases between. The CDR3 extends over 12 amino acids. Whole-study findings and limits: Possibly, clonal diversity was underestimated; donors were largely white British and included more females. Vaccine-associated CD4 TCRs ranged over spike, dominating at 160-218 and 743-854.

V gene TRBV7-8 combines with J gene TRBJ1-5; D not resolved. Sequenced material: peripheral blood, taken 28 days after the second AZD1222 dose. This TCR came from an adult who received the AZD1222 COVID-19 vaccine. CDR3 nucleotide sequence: TGTGCCAGCAGCCTTGGCAATCAGCCCCAGCATTTT. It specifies CASSLGNQPQHF.